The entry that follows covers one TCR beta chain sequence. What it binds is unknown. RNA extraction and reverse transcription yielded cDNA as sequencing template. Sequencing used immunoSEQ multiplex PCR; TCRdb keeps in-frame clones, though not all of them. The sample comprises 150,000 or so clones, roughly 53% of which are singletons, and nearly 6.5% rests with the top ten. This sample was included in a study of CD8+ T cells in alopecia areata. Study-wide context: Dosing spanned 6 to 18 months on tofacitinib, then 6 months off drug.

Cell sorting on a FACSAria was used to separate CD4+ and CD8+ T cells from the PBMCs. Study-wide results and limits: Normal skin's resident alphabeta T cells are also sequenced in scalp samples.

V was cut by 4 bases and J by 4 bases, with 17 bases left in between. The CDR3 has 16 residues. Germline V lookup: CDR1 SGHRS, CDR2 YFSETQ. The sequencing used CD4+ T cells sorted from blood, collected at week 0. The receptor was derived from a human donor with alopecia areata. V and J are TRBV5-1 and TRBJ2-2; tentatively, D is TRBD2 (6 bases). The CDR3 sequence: CASSPLAGRLTGELFF. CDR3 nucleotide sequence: TGCGCCAGCAGCCCGTTGGCAGGGAGGCTCACCGGGGAGCTGTTTTTT.